This TCR beta chain originates from a study of blood T cell repertoires in COVID-19. As handled by the study authors: Estimates of nucleated cell counts were drawn from the amplification of reference gene primers. Profiled with immunoSEQ multiplex PCR; TCRdb holds only in-frame clones, not every one. The V and J calls and clone size were taken over from that table, and D and trimming were inferred from the DNA. The sample has approximately 330,000 clones; around 90% are singletons. This sequence was found in a man aged 30 to 45 with COVID-19, enrolled during active disease. The material sequenced was peripheral blood.

CDR3 nucleotides: TGTGCCAGCTCACCACCTCATCGGACAGATAATCAGCCCCAGCATTTT. It encodes CASSPPHRTDNQPQHF. The J gene is TRBJ1-5, the V gene TRBV18, with D maybe TRBD1 (6 bases). The germline V gene encodes CDR1 KGHSH and CDR2 LQKENI. The CDR3 spans 16 residues. With 0 bases removed from V and 4 bases from J, the gap between germline ends came to 13 bases.